This is a list of T cell receptor beta chains from one sample in a study of human T cells and chemical hapten exposure. One entry per CDR3 protein results from TCRdb running MiXCR on the RACE reads. Among some 79,000 distinct CDR3 sequences listed, 10% to 12% were seen once. The sample consisted of whole blood, taken in connection with sensitization to the hapten diphenylcyclopropenone (DPC). The origin of the receptors is a woman aged 45-65 years with alopecia areata. Some clones in this sample may be carry-over from other donors' samples. Both conserved end residues are part of each CDR3. Fields, in order: J gene, V gene, D gene, clone size, CDR3 DNA, CDR3 protein. A D gene is named only where the DNA matches it firmly. Clone size is shown for a subset of rows, as once, few, many or a class of expanded clone.

j_call: TRBJ2-5
v_call: TRBV9
d_call: -
clone_size: many
cdr3_nt: TGTGCCAGCAGCGTAGAAGGACTCGCCGAGACCCAGTACTTC
cdr3_aa: CASSVEGLAETQYF

j_call: TRBJ1-1
v_call: TRBV18
d_call: -
clone_size: -
cdr3_nt: TGTGCCAGCTCACCACGGAACCAAGGATCGCAGATGAACACTGAAGCTTTCTTT
cdr3_aa: CASSPRNQGSQMNTEAFF

j_call: TRBJ2-7
v_call: TRBV20-1
d_call: -
clone_size: many
cdr3_nt: TGCAGTGCTGAACCAGCGGGTGCTTCCTACGAGCAGTACTTC
cdr3_aa: CSAEPAGASYEQYF

j_call: TRBJ1-1
v_call: TRBV27
d_call: -
clone_size: few
cdr3_nt: TGTGCCAGCAGTCCTAACTCATACCCGAACACTGAAGCTTTCTTT
cdr3_aa: CASSPNSYPNTEAFF

j_call: TRBJ2-7
v_call: TRBV29-1
d_call: -
clone_size: -
cdr3_nt: TGCAGCGTTTCTAGGGGGTCCTACGAGCAGTACTTC
cdr3_aa: CSVSRGSYEQYF

j_call: TRBJ2-1
v_call: TRBV9
d_call: TRBD2
clone_size: many
cdr3_nt: TGTGCCAGCAGCGTAGATCTGGTGGGAGGGCGGAATGAGCAGTTCTTC
cdr3_aa: CASSVDLVGGRNEQFF

j_call: TRBJ1-1
v_call: TRBV7-2
d_call: -
clone_size: many
cdr3_nt: TGTGCCAGCAGCTTAGTACCCAATCAATATCGGGCCCTGAACACTGAAGCTTTCTTT
cdr3_aa: CASSLVPNQYRALNTEAFF

j_call: TRBJ2-4
v_call: TRBV14
d_call: TRBD2
clone_size: few
cdr3_nt: TGTGCCAGCAGCCAAGATCGTCCAAGCGGGGGAAACATTCAGTACTTC
cdr3_aa: CASSQDRPSGGNIQYF

j_call: TRBJ2-1
v_call: TRBV7-2
d_call: TRBD2
clone_size: many
cdr3_nt: TGTGCCAGCAGTTTGACTAGCGGGACCGATAGTGAGCAGTTCTTC
cdr3_aa: CASSLTSGTDSEQFF

j_call: TRBJ2-7
v_call: TRBV7-2
d_call: -
clone_size: few
cdr3_nt: TGTGCCAGCAGCCATTACGGGTACGAGCAGTACTTC
cdr3_aa: CASSHYGYEQYF

j_call: TRBJ1-5
v_call: TRBV12-3/TRBV12-4
d_call: -
clone_size: many
cdr3_nt: TGTGCCAGCGGATCCGCAATGGGGGGGGTTGAACAGCCCCAGCATTTT
cdr3_aa: CASGSAMGGVEQPQHF

j_call: TRBJ1-1
v_call: TRBV2
d_call: -
clone_size: -
cdr3_nt: TGTGCCAGCGGGAAGGACAGGAACACTGAAGCTTTCTTT
cdr3_aa: CASGKDRNTEAFF

j_call: TRBJ2-2
v_call: TRBV4-1
d_call: -
clone_size: many
cdr3_nt: TGCGCCAGCAGCCAAGAGCCCGGGCGAACCGGGGAGCTGTTTTTT
cdr3_aa: CASSQEPGRTGELFF

j_call: TRBJ2-2
v_call: TRBV6-5
d_call: TRBD2
clone_size: -
cdr3_nt: TGTGCCAGCAGTGACTGGACTAGCGTCGGGGAGCCGTTTTTT
cdr3_aa: CASSDWTSVGEPFF

j_call: TRBJ2-3
v_call: TRBV20-1
d_call: TRBD1
clone_size: -
cdr3_nt: TGCAGTCTGACAGGGGAGACGACAGATACGCAGTATTTT
cdr3_aa: CSLTGETTDTQYF

j_call: TRBJ2-4
v_call: TRBV7-2
d_call: -
clone_size: -
cdr3_nt: TGTGCCAGCAGTGTAAGCTGGTTAGCCAAAAACATTCAGTACTTC
cdr3_aa: CASSVSWLAKNIQYF

j_call: TRBJ2-7
v_call: TRBV2
d_call: -
clone_size: many
cdr3_nt: TGTGCCAGCTGTCCCTTCTCCTACGAGCAGTACTTC
cdr3_aa: CASCPFSYEQYF

j_call: TRBJ1-6
v_call: TRBV10-3
d_call: -
clone_size: -
cdr3_nt: TGTGCCAGCAACACGGGCTCCTATAATTCACCCCTCCACTTT
cdr3_aa: CASNTGSYNSPLHF

j_call: TRBJ2-1
v_call: TRBV3-1
d_call: -
clone_size: -
cdr3_nt: TGTGCCAGCAGCCAAGGGAGGGGCACTAACAATGAGCAGTTCTTC
cdr3_aa: CASSQGRGTNNEQFF

j_call: TRBJ2-5
v_call: TRBV4-2
d_call: -
clone_size: many
cdr3_nt: TGTGCCAGCAGCCAAGGAGACACCCAAGAGACCCAGTACTTC
cdr3_aa: CASSQGDTQETQYF

j_call: TRBJ2-2
v_call: TRBV11-3
d_call: TRBD1
clone_size: many
cdr3_nt: TGTGCCAGCAGCACGGGACAGGAGTACACCGGGGAGCTGTTTTTT
cdr3_aa: CASSTGQEYTGELFF

j_call: TRBJ1-1
v_call: TRBV11-2
d_call: -
clone_size: few
cdr3_nt: TGTGCCAGCAGCTTAAAGATTGCAGGGAACACTGAAGCTTTCTTT
cdr3_aa: CASSLKIAGNTEAFF